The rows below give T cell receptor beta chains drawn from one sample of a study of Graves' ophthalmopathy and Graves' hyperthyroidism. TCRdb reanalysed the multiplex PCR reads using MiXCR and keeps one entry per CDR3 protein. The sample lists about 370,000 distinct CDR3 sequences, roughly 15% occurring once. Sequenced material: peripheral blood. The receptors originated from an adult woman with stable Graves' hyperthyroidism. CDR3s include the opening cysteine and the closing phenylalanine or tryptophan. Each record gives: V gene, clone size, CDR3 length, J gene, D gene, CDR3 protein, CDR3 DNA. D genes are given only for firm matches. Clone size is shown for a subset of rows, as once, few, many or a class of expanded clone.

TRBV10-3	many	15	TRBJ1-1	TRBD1	CATDVKQGALTEAFF	TGTGCCACCGACGTAAAACAGGGGGCATTAACTGAAGCTTTCTTT
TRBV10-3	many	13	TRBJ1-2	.	CAISESTGHGYTF	TGTGCCATCAGTGAGTCCACAGGTCATGGCTACACCTTC
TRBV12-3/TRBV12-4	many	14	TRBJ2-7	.	CASSPYSGSYEQYF	TGTGCCAGCAGCCCGTATTCAGGCTCTTACGAGCAGTACTTC
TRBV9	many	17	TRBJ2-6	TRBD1	CASSWRDRVTGANVLTF	TGTGCCAGCAGTTGGCGGGACAGGGTTACCGGGGCCAACGTCCTGACTTTC
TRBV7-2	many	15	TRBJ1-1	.	CASSRTAPMNTEAFF	TGTGCCAGCAGCAGGACAGCCCCGATGAACACTGAAGCTTTCTTT
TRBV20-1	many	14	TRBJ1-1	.	CSARDMTVNTEAFF	TGCAGTGCTAGAGATATGACAGTGAACACTGAAGCTTTCTTT
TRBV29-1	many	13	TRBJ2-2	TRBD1	CSVHRGDTGELFF	TGCAGCGTACACAGGGGGGACACCGGGGAGCTGTTTTTT
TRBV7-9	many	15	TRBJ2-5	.	CASSPGDTGQETQYF	TGTGCCAGCAGCCCCGGGGACACAGGACAAGAGACCCAGTACTTC
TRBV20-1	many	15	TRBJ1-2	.	CSARDRRDGGYGYTF	TGCAGTGCTAGAGATCGCCGGGACGGGGGCTATGGCTACACCTTC
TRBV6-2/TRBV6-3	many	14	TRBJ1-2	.	CASSLSRENYGYTF	TGTGCCAGCAGTCTCTCCCGGGAAAACTATGGCTACACCTTC
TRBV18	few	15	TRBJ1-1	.	CASSPAFRGGAEAFF	TGTGCCAGCTCACCAGCTTTCAGGGGAGGCGCTGAAGCTTTCTTT
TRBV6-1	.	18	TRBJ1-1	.	CASSAGPGGVGLNTESFF	TGTGCCAGCAGTGCCGGGCCAGGCGGTGTAGGTCTGAACACTGAATCTTTCTTT
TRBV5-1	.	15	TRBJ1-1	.	CASSAPGQLNTEAFF	TGCGCCAGCAGCGCTCCGGGACAATTGAACACTGAAGCTTTCTTT
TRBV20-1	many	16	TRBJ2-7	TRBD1	CSARADRAHNPYEQYF	TGCAGTGCTAGAGCCGACAGGGCCCATAACCCCTACGAGCAGTACTTC
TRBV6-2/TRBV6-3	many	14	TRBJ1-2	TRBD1	CASTMDRVYDGYTF	TGTGCCAGCACCATGGACAGGGTGTATGATGGCTACACCTTC
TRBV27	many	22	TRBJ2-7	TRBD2	CASSFPPTGLAGGPLISYEQYF	TGTGCCAGCAGTTTCCCTCCAACCGGACTAGCGGGAGGGCCGTTAATTTCCTACGAGCAGTACTTC